Below are 26 T cell receptor beta chains sequenced from a single sample in a study of T cell responses to AZD1222 COVID-19 vaccine. Method: immunoSEQ multiplex PCR; TCRdb's copy keeps in-frame clones and lacks some. There are 100,000 to 150,000 clones in the sample; 92% occur only once, and over 0.95% lies in the top ten. Sequencing was performed on peripheral blood, taken on day 0 of AZD1222 vaccination. The origin of the receptors is an adult in good health.

The rearrangement links TRBV27 to TRBJ1-6, with D perhaps matching TRBD1 (5 bases). This CDR3 region has 17 residues. V gave up 2 bases and J gave up 0 bases, with 11 bases separating them. Germline V gene sequence: CDR1 MNHEY, CDR2 SMNVEV (reference sequence). CDR3 nucleotides: TGTGCCAGCAGTTTAAAACAGGCAAGCTCCTATAATTCACCCCTCCACTTT. As protein: CASSLKQASSYNSPLHF.

The chain employs TRBV3-1 (or the pseudogene TRBV3-2) and TRBJ2-3; 7 positions agree with TRBD2. The junction had 7 bases not matched to a gene; V was cut back by 4 bases and J by 0 bases. CDR3 length equals 16 residues. The germline V gene encodes CDR1 LGHDT and CDR2 YNNKEL (reference sequence). The CDR3 DNA is TGTGCCAGCAGCCCTCTCGGGGGGTCTAGCACAGATACGCAGTATTTT. Its translation: CASSPLGGSSTDTQYF.

The V and J genes are TRBV3-1 (or the pseudogene TRBV3-2) and TRBJ1-5, with D uncertain. V lost 0 bases to trimming and J lost 8 bases, with 8 bases between them. Germline lookup yields CDR1 LGHDT and CDR2 YNNKEL (reference sequence). The CDR3 contains 13 residues. The CDR3 DNA reads as TGTGCCAGCAGCCAAGATGGGTCGGAGCCCCAGCATTTT. Amino acids: CASSQDGSEPQHF.

This sequence joins TRBV20-1 and TRBJ1-1; 9 bases fit TRBD1. The germline V gene encodes CDR1 DFQATT and CDR2 SNEGSKA (reference sequence). V shed 3 bases, J shed 5 bases, and the junction held 13 bases outside the gene matches. CDR3 length: 16 residues. CDR3 sequence reads: CSASDTGTGLGTEAFF. The DNA of the CDR3 is TGCAGTGCTAGTGATACCGGGACAGGGTTAGGGACTGAAGCTTTCTTT.

The J gene is TRBJ1-2, the V gene TRBV30, with no clear D. This CDR3 is 14 amino acids long. V was cut by 5 bases and J by 0 bases, with 13 bases left in between. Germline CDR1 GTSNPN, CDR2 SVGIG (reference sequence). CDR3 sequence (DNA): TGTGCCTGGGGGGAAGGGTCCACTAACTATGGCTACACCTTC. This sequence encodes CAWGEGSTNYGYTF.

This clone is a singleton in its sample. The V call is TRBV27, the J call TRBJ2-3, with 7 bases lining up with TRBD2. CDR3 length: 15 residues. With V trimmed by 2 bases and J by 3 bases, 5 bases remained unmatched. Looked up from germline, CDR1 is MNHEY and CDR2 is SMNVEV (reference sequence). The CDR3 region is CASSLIGLGTDTQYF. Written as DNA, the CDR3 is TGTGCCAGCAGTTTAATTGGACTAGGGACAGATACGCAGTATTTT.

The chain joins TRBV3-1 (or the pseudogene TRBV3-2) to TRBJ2-7; the match to TRBD2 covers 11 bases. V was pared by 7 bases and J by 2 bases, with 10 bases of the junction left unmatched. Per the germline V gene, CDR1 is LGHDT and CDR2 is YNNKEL (reference sequence). This CDR3 contains 16 residues. CDR3 sequence reads: CASNATLAGGTYEQYF. CDR3 DNA sequence: TGTGCCAGCAACGCCACGCTAGCGGGAGGTACCTACGAGCAGTACTTC.

J is TRBJ1-1 and V is TRBV23-1, with TRBD1 matching 7 bases. TRBV23-1 is annotated as an ORF whose role is uncertain. The CDR3 totals 13 residues. Losses at the gene ends were 4 bases for V and 3 bases for J; bases not matched to a gene: 2. This CDR3 is CASSPGQHTEAFF. The CDR3 DNA follows: TGCGCCAGCAGTCCGGGACAGCACACTGAAGCTTTCTTT.

The chain combines TRBV25-1 with TRBJ1-2, with D maybe TRBD1 (6 bases). Germline CDR1 MGHDK, CDR2 SYGVNS. This CDR3 spans 14 amino acids. The V end was cut by 10 bases, the J end by 3 bases, with 18 bases between. DNA of the CDR3: TGTGCCACCATCTCGACAGGAAACTACTATGGCTACACCTTC. Translation: CATISTGNYYGYTF.

The gene calls are TRBV5-1 and TRBJ1-1; possibly TRBD1 for D (6 bases). The germline V and J ends were trimmed by 4 bases and 2 bases, with 9 bases remaining between them. Germline CDR1 and CDR2: SGHRS and YFSETQ. The CDR3 length is 13 residues. The CDR3 loop reads CASSRDTNTEAFF. CDR3 nucleotide sequence: TGCGCCAGCAGCAGGGACACCAACACTGAAGCTTTCTTT. Together with reference TRBV5-1 and TRBJ1-1, the CDR3 gives the full variable domain: KAGVTQTPRYLIKTRGQQVTLSCSPISGHRSVSWYQQTPGQGLQFLFEYFSETQRNKGNFPGRFSGRQFSNSRSEMNVSTLELGDSALYLCASSRDTNTEAFFGQGTRLTVV.

The V call is TRBV7-3, the J call TRBJ2-5; D may be TRBD1 (5 bases). This CDR3 comprises 13 residues. V shed 5 bases and J shed 1 base, with 8 bases lying between them. Germline assignment: CDR1 SGHTA and CDR2 FQGTGA. CDR3 region: CASSPTVQETQYF. The CDR3 DNA reads TGTGCCAGCAGCCCGACAGTCCAAGAGACCCAGTACTTC.

This sequence joins TRBV2 and TRBJ1-5, with D perhaps matching TRBD1 (5 bases). Trimming took off 2 bases at V and 0 bases at J, with 8 bases between the two ends. The CDR3 runs 15 residues. Germline assignment: CDR1 SNHLY and CDR2 FYNNEI. CDR3 nucleotides: TGTGCCAGCAGTGAAAGACAGCATAGCAATCAGCCCCAGCATTTT. It codes for CASSERQHSNQPQHF.

The DNA of the CDR3 is TGTGCCAGCAGCTTAGTAGGGGGTTACGAGCAGTACTTC. Amino acids: CASSLVGGYEQYF. The chain joins TRBV7-2 to TRBJ2-7, with a tentative D call TRBD1 (6 bases). The CDR3 is made up of 13 amino acids. Trimming cost V 1 base and J 4 bases, with 8 bases left between them. CDR1 is SGHTA and CDR2 is FQGNSA in the germline V gene.

This sequence joins TRBV28 and TRBJ2-5; 8 bases fit TRBD1. The CDR3 is 15 amino acids. CDR1 is MDHEN and CDR2 is SYDVKM in the germline V gene. J lost 5 bases, V lost 3 bases, and 8 bases had no gene match. The CDR3 coding sequence is TGTGCCAGCAGTTTTCCCAGGGACAGGTCGGAGACCCAGTACTTC. Its translation is CASSFPRDRSETQYF.

This clone is a singleton in its sample. The chain joins TRBV6-1 to TRBJ1-5; 8 bases line up with TRBD1. The length of the CDR3 is 15 residues. Germline V gene data show CDR1 as MNHNS and CDR2 as SASEGT. The junction had 7 bases not matched to a gene; V was cut back by 3 bases and J by 6 bases. The CDR3 loop reads CASSDSRTGSQPQHF. CDR3 sequence (DNA): TGTGCCAGCAGTGACAGTCGGACAGGGAGTCAGCCCCAGCATTTT.

The chain has TRBV14 and TRBJ1-2; tentatively, D is TRBD1 (5 bases). Germline CDR1 is SGHDN and CDR2 is FVKESK. The CDR3 has 15 residues. The V and J ends lost 2 bases and 3 bases respectively, with 13 bases between them. CDR3 in DNA: TGTGCCAGCAGCCAACTGGGACCTCCCTACTATGGCTACACCTTC. Translation: CASSQLGPPYYGYTF.

This chain links TRBV28 with TRBJ2-7; 7 bases map to TRBD2. The CDR3 totals 15 residues. CDR1 and CDR2 (germline): MDHEN, SYDVKM. After removal of 2 bases from V and 2 bases from J, the junction contained 6 bases not matched to a gene. The CDR3 reads CASSLGLAGPYEQYF. For the CDR3, the DNA is TGTGCCAGCAGTTTAGGGTTAGCGGGCCCCTACGAGCAGTACTTC.

The chain links TRBV6-5 to TRBJ2-3; D is ambiguous. Germline assignment: CDR1 MNHEY and CDR2 SVGAGI. V lost 4 bases, J lost 1 base, and 3 bases lay in between. CDR3 length equals 12 residues. In DNA form, the CDR3 reads TGTGCCAGCAGTTGGGGCACAGATACGCAGTATTTT. Protein: CASSWGTDTQYF.

The chain employs TRBV7-9 and TRBJ2-5; TRBD1 or TRBD2 may be the D gene (5 bases each). CDR1 is SEHNR, CDR2 FQNEAQ, per germline (reference sequence). There are 15 residues in the CDR3. V lost 3 bases, J lost 7 bases, and 18 bases lay in between. The CDR3 reads CASSFPGPNVWTQYF. CDR3 in DNA: TGTGCCAGCAGCTTTCCGGGACCCAATGTTTGGACCCAGTACTTC. The full variable domain, completed using reference TRBV7-9 and TRBJ2-5, is DTGVSQNPRHKITKRGQNVTFRCDPISEHNRLYWYRQTLGQGPEFLTYFQNEAQLEKSRLLSDRFSAERPKGSFSTLEIQRTEQGDSAMYLCASSFPGPNVWTQYFGPGTRLLVL.

The rearrangement joins TRBV6-5 to TRBJ1-2, with a weak D call TRBD1 (6 bases). Germline lookup yields CDR1 MNHEY and CDR2 SVGAGI. Trimming took 6 bases from V and 8 from J, leaving 16 bases between them. CDR3 size: 13 residues. DNA of the CDR3: TGTGCCAGCAGAGTGTCAGGGGCGAGCGGCTACACCTTC. Translation gives CASRVSGASGYTF.

This clone has only one observation. The gene calls are TRBV2 and TRBJ2-7; 7 bases are shared with TRBD1. The junction had 8 bases not matched to a gene; V was cut back by 10 bases and J by 2 bases. There are 13 residues in the CDR3. CDR1 SNHLY and CDR2 FYNNEI come from the germline V gene. The CDR3 sequence: CATHGDRAYEQYF. Here the CDR3 DNA reads TGTGCCACCCATGGGGACAGAGCCTACGAGCAGTACTTC.

Here the CDR3 DNA reads TGTGCCAGCAGCGCCCACGGACAGCGCACCGGGGAGCTGTTTTTT. This translates into CASSAHGQRTGELFF. The chain couples TRBV9 to TRBJ2-2, with D maybe TRBD1 (6 bases). Deletions cut 3 bases from V and 4 bases from J, with 13 bases between. Germline V gene sequence: CDR1 SGDLS, CDR2 YYNGEE. The CDR3 loop spans 15 amino acids.

This chain joins TRBV6-4 and TRBJ2-2; TRBD2 aligns across 10 bases. The CDR3 extends over 16 amino acids. The V and J ends lost 8 bases and 5 bases, in that order; junction bases with no gene match: 11. Looked up from germline, CDR1 is MRHNA and CDR2 is SNTAGT. The CDR3 protein is CASGPSGSLFTGELFF. DNA for the CDR3: TGTGCCAGCGGGCCTAGCGGGAGTCTGTTTACCGGGGAGCTGTTTTTT.

The chain uses TRBV7-2 and TRBJ1-5; no reliable D call. The V gene lost 0 bases and the J gene lost 5 bases, with 2 bases spanning the gap. CDR3 size: 12 residues. Per the germline V gene, CDR1 is SGHTA and CDR2 is FQGNSA. CDR3 sequence reads: CASSLAHQPQHF. In DNA, the CDR3 is TGTGCCAGCAGCTTAGCCCATCAGCCCCAGCATTTT.

J is TRBJ2-3 and V is TRBV11-3; 7 bases line up with TRBD1. Unmatched junction bases numbered 1, after V lost 4 bases and J lost 6 bases. CDR3 length equals 12 residues. Looked up from germline, CDR1 is SGHNT and CDR2 is YENEEA. CDR3 loop: CASSSQGDTQYF. The CDR3 nucleotides read TGTGCCAGCAGCTCACAGGGGGATACGCAGTATTTT. The whole variable domain, filled in from reference TRBV11-3 and TRBJ2-3, reads EAGVVQSPRYKIIEKKQPVAFWCNPISGHNTLYWYLQNLGQGPELLIRYENEEAVDDSQLPKDRFSAERLKGVDSTLKIQPAELGDSAVYLCASSSQGDTQYFGPGTRLTVL.

The CDR3 protein is CSHRDLGTGAHNEQFF. The CDR3 nucleotides read TGCAGCCACAGGGACCTAGGGACAGGGGCACACAATGAGCAGTTCTTC. J is TRBJ2-1 and V is TRBV29-1; 10 nucleotides agree with TRBD1. The J segment lost 5 bases and the V segment lost 8 bases, leaving 15 bases of the junction unmatched. This CDR3 region has 16 residues. The germline V gene has CDR1 SQVTM and CDR2 ANQGSEA.